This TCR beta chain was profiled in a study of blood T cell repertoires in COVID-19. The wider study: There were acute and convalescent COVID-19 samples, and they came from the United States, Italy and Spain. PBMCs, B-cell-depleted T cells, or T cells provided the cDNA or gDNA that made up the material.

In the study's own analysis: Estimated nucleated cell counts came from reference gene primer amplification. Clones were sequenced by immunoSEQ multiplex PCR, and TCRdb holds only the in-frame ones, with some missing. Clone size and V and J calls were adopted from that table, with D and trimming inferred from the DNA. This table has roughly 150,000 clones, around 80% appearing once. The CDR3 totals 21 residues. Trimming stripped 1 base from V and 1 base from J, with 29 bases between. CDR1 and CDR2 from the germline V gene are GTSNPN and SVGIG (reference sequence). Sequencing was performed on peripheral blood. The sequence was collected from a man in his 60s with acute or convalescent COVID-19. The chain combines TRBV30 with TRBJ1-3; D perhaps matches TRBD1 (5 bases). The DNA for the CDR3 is TGTGCCTGGAGTGGGGTCGCCGAAACGCTACTGACAGTTGAATCTGGAAACACCATATATTTT. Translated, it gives CAWSGVAETLLTVESGNTIYF.